Shown below are 32 T cell receptor beta chains from a single sample sequenced in a study of T cell responses to AZD1222 COVID-19 vaccine. Only in-frame clones appear in the TCRdb table, and some are missing; sequencing was by immunoSEQ multiplex PCR. This table has 180,000 or so clones, approximately 86% appearing once. The sequencing here drew on peripheral blood, taken on day 0 of AZD1222 vaccination. The origin of the receptors is an adult in good health.

The rearrangement joins TRBV5-1 to TRBJ2-3; D ambiguous. This CDR3 region has 14 residues. CDR1 SGHRS and CDR2 YFSETQ come from the germline V gene. The germline V and J ends were trimmed by 2 bases and 2 bases, with 9 bases remaining between them. The CDR3 sequence: CASSLGEHTDTQYF. The CDR3 nucleotides are TGCGCCAGCAGCTTAGGCGAACACACAGATACGCAGTATTTT.

The chain links TRBV14 to TRBJ1-2; 7 positions match TRBD1. This CDR3 spans 13 amino acids. The germline V gene has CDR1 SGHDN and CDR2 FVKESK. J lost 4 bases, V lost 6 bases, and 5 bases had no gene match. CDR3: CASSRDSFYGYTF. DNA of the CDR3: TGTGCCAGCAGTCGGGACAGCTTCTATGGCTACACCTTC.

The V gene is TRBV30, the J gene TRBJ2-1, with 8 bases identical to TRBD2. There are 13 residues in the CDR3. Trimming at V came to 5 bases and at J to 7 bases, leaving 7 bases not matched to a gene. CDR1 and CDR2 (germline): GTSNPN, SVGIG (reference sequence). CDR3 nucleotide sequence: TGTGCCTGGGCGGGGGGACTTGTTAATGAGCAGTTCTTC. As protein: CAWAGGLVNEQFF.

The chain joins TRBV5-6 to TRBJ1-2; D might be TRBD1 (6 bases). Germline V lookup: CDR1 SGHDT, CDR2 YYEEEE. V shed 5 bases and J shed 10 bases, with 15 bases lying between them. This CDR3 spans 12 amino acids. CDR3 residues: CASRSVDRSYTF. The CDR3 DNA follows: TGTGCCAGCAGGTCGGTGGACAGATCCTACACCTTC.

The J gene is TRBJ2-7, the V gene TRBV25-1, with 8 bases matching TRBD1. Germline V gene data show CDR1 as MGHDK and CDR2 as SYGVNS. The CDR3 length is 13 residues. V lost 3 bases and J lost 3; bases outside the gene matches: 1. The CDR3 loop reads CASSDRGLYEQYF. The CDR3 DNA reads as TGTGCCAGCAGTGACAGGGGGCTCTACGAGCAGTACTTC.

The chain links TRBV5-1 to TRBJ2-4; the D is unclear. The germline gives CDR1 SGHRS, CDR2 YFSETQ. V was shortened by 0 bases and J by 4 bases, with 5 bases between the two germline ends. The CDR3 runs 13 residues. This CDR3 reads CASSLGHKNIQYF. CDR3 nucleotide sequence: TGCGCCAGCAGCTTGGGGCATAAAAACATTCAGTACTTC. Filled out from reference TRBV5-1 and TRBJ2-4, the complete variable domain reads KAGVTQTPRYLIKTRGQQVTLSCSPISGHRSVSWYQQTPGQGLQFLFEYFSETQRNKGNFPGRFSGRQFSNSRSEMNVSTLELGDSALYLCASSLGHKNIQYFGAGTRLSVL.

The CDR3 sequence is CASSGAPSGGAETQYF. The CDR3 DNA sequence: TGCGCCAGCAGCGGGGCTCCTAGCGGGGGGGCGGAGACCCAGTACTTC. The chain uses TRBV5-1 and TRBJ2-5; 12 bases match TRBD2. The CDR3 runs 16 residues. Germline CDR1 and CDR2: SGHRS and YFSETQ. Germline trimming cut 4 bases from V and 5 bases from J; bases unmatched to any gene: 9.

J is TRBJ1-5 and V is TRBV10-3; the match to TRBD1 covers 8 bases. Germline lookup yields CDR1 ENHRY and CDR2 SYGVKD. Trimming at V came to 4 bases and at J to 2 bases, leaving 7 bases not matched to a gene. The CDR3 is 16 amino acids. The CDR3 region is CAISGQGSEGNQPQHF. CDR3 bases: TGTGCCATCAGTGGACAGGGGAGTGAGGGCAATCAGCCCCAGCATTTT.

The gene calls are TRBV5-6 and TRBJ1-4; 7 positions agree with TRBD1. Looked up from germline, CDR1 is SGHDT and CDR2 is YYEEEE. The V segment lost 3 bases and the J segment 4 bases; nucleotides outside the gene matches: 6. The length of the CDR3 is 15 residues. CDR3 nucleotides: TGTGCCAGCAGCTGGACAGGCCGATATAATGAAAAACTGTTTTTT. Protein sequence: CASSWTGRYNEKLFF.

The V call is TRBV7-9, the J call TRBJ2-7; 7 bases are shared with TRBD1. CDR3 length: 16 amino acids. Trimming cost V 5 bases and J 0 bases; bases outside gene matches: 10. Germline CDR1 reads SEHNR; CDR2 reads FQNEAQ (reference sequence). The CDR3 protein is CASSPETGLVSYEQYF. The CDR3 DNA is TGTGCCAGCAGCCCCGAGACAGGGCTGGTCTCCTACGAGCAGTACTTC.

The genes are TRBV9 and TRBJ2-3; either TRBD1 or TRBD2 may fit D (6 bases each). The CDR3 loop spans 14 amino acids. Germline V lookup: CDR1 SGDLS, CDR2 YYNGEE. The V gene lost 4 bases and the J gene lost 4 bases, with 13 bases spanning the gap. CDR3 DNA: TGTGCCAGCAGCCCACCCGGGGGCCCAGATACGCAGTATTTT. Amino acids: CASSPPGGPDTQYF.

This clone was counted between two and nine times. V gene TRBV5-4 combines with J gene TRBJ1-5, with unresolved D. Germline V CDR1 and CDR2: SGHNT, YYREEE (reference sequence). V lost 1 base and J 5 bases, leaving 4 bases between the germline ends. This CDR3 region has 12 residues. The CDR3 nucleotides read TGTGCCAGCAGCTTGTTCGATCAGCCCCAGCATTTT. Protein product: CASSLFDQPQHF.

In its sample, this clone was seen once. The chain links TRBV9 to TRBJ2-7; D perhaps matches TRBD1 (6 bases). The V and J ends lost 0 bases and 8 bases respectively, with 15 bases between them. The germline CDR1 and CDR2 sequences are SGDLS and YYNGEE. The CDR3 spans 14 residues. DNA of the CDR3: TGTGCCAGCAGCGTAGACCTTCGGGACATAAAGCAGTACTTC. Encoded protein: CASSVDLRDIKQYF.

This clone was detected once. The rearrangement uses TRBV18 and TRBJ1-4, with TRBD1 matching over 8 bases. The CDR3 runs 15 residues. The V segment lost 4 bases and the J segment 9 bases; nucleotides outside the gene matches: 10. CDR1 and CDR2 from the germline V gene are KGHSH and LQKENI. CDR3 in amino acids: CASSLTGTGPKKLFF. The CDR3 DNA reads as TGTGCCAGCTCACTCACCGGGACAGGCCCAAAAAAACTGTTTTTT.

The chain is built from TRBV5-1 and TRBJ2-1; 7 nucleotides align to TRBD1. This CDR3 region has 16 residues. With V trimmed by 1 base and J by 7 bases, 11 bases remained unmatched. Germline CDR1 reads SGHRS; CDR2 reads YFSETQ. The CDR3 nucleotides read TGCGCCAGCAGCTTGACCACGGGACAGTTTTTGAATGAGCAGTTCTTC. The encoded protein is CASSLTTGQFLNEQFF.

This clone appeared a single time. The chain joins TRBV6-1 to TRBJ2-5; no clear D. V was clipped by 1 base and J by 9 bases, with 18 bases between them. The germline CDR1 and CDR2 sequences are MNHNS and SASEGT. This CDR3 has 15 amino acids. Here the CDR3 reads CASSEGGAASGPQYF. The CDR3 bases are TGTGCCAGCAGTGAAGGAGGCGCGGCCTCGGGCCCCCAGTACTTC.

The gene calls are TRBV3-1 (or the pseudogene TRBV3-2) and TRBJ1-6; 9 positions match TRBD1. The CDR3 consists of 13 residues. Losses at the gene ends were 6 bases for V and 10 bases for J; bases not matched to a gene: 4. The V gene's germline CDR1 is LGHDT and CDR2 YNNKEL (reference sequence). CDR3 sequence reads: CASSRDRESPLHF. The CDR3 DNA reads TGTGCCAGCAGTAGGGACAGGGAATCACCCCTCCACTTT.

DNA for the CDR3: TGCGCCAGCAGCTTGGGCACAGGAAACCTTAATGAAAAACTGTTTTTT. Translation: CASSLGTGNLNEKLFF. This chain uses TRBV5-1 with TRBJ1-4, with D possibly TRBD1 on 5 matching bases. CDR3 length: 16 residues. Germline loops: CDR1 SGHRS, CDR2 YFSETQ. V was shortened by 0 bases and J by 4 bases, with 13 bases between the two germline ends. The full variable domain, its missing parts supplied by reference TRBV5-1 and TRBJ1-4, is KAGVTQTPRYLIKTRGQQVTLSCSPISGHRSVSWYQQTPGQGLQFLFEYFSETQRNKGNFPGRFSGRQFSNSRSEMNVSTLELGDSALYLCASSLGTGNLNEKLFFGSGTQLSVL.

J is TRBJ2-7 and V is TRBV1; TRBD2 was called by the table and not checked on the DNA. TRBV1 is a pseudogene. The CDR3 has 14 amino acids. In nucleotides, the CDR3 is TGCACCAGCAGCACACCCGGGACTCCCTACGAGCAGTACTTC. Its translation: CTSSTPGTPYEQYF.

The chain is built from TRBV5-4 and TRBJ1-6; D not resolved. CDR3 length: 15 residues. V shed 0 bases and J shed 7 bases, with 11 bases lying between them. The germline V gene encodes CDR1 SGHNT and CDR2 YYREEE (reference sequence). The CDR3 nucleotides read TGTGCCAGCAGCTTGGAAAATGTATGGAATTCACCCCTCCACTTT. Protein product: CASSLENVWNSPLHF.

This chain connects TRBV7-9 to TRBJ2-2; possible D gene TRBD1, 6 bases. Germline CDR1 reads SEHNR; CDR2 reads FQNEAQ (reference sequence). V was shortened by 1 base and J by 6 bases, with 12 bases between the two germline ends. The CDR3 has 15 residues. This CDR3 is CASSLVGQKSGELFF. For the CDR3, the DNA is TGTGCCAGCAGCTTAGTTGGACAGAAGTCCGGGGAGCTGTTTTTT.

The chain recombines TRBV28 with TRBJ1-1, with 9 bases aligning to TRBD1. The CDR3 consists of 14 residues. CDR1 is MDHEN, CDR2 SYDVKM, per germline. This CDR3 is CAVPGQGRGTEAFF. CDR3 in DNA: TGTGCGGTCCCGGGACAGGGAAGGGGGACTGAAGCTTTCTTT.

This chain links TRBV27 with TRBJ2-7; D is perhaps TRBD1 or TRBD2 (5 bases each). The V end was cut by 11 bases, the J end by 7 bases, with 24 bases between. The CDR3 consists of 14 residues. The germline gives CDR1 MNHEY, CDR2 SMNVEV (reference sequence). The CDR3 sequence: CASAAAGTRVEQYF. In nucleotides, the CDR3 is TGTGCCTCCGCAGCAGCAGGGACGAGGGTAGAGCAGTACTTC.

This clone came up once. The chain combines TRBV19 with TRBJ1-1; no clear D. CDR3 length: 14 amino acids. CDR1 and CDR2 from the germline V gene are LNHDA and SQIVND (reference sequence). Trimming removed 2 bases at V and 1 base at J, with 8 bases between. The CDR3 spells CASSINNWNTEAFF. The CDR3 DNA is TGTGCCAGTAGTATAAACAACTGGAACACTGAAGCTTTCTTT.

The rearrangement links TRBV4-2 to TRBJ2-5, with 8 bases matching TRBD2. After removal of 7 bases from V and 5 bases from J, the junction contained 18 bases not matched to a gene. The germline gives CDR1 LGHNA, CDR2 YNFKEQ. The CDR3 runs 17 residues. This CDR3 reads CASTWGGGGPAGETQYF. The CDR3 DNA is TGTGCCAGCACTTGGGGGGGCGGGGGGCCGGCAGGGGAGACCCAGTACTTC.

This sequence joins TRBV7-9 and TRBJ2-5; 10 nucleotides line up with TRBD1. The germline V gene has CDR1 SEHNR and CDR2 FQNEAQ (reference sequence). J gave up 2 bases and V 1 base, and 4 bases lay outside the gene matches. The CDR3 totals 16 residues. The CDR3 region has the DNA TGTGCCAGCAGCTTAGGCGACAGGGGGCAACAAGAGACCCAGTACTTC. Its translation: CASSLGDRGQQETQYF.

V usage is TRBV10-3 and J usage is TRBJ2-7, with TRBD1 as a possible D gene (7 bases). The CDR3 has 14 residues. Germline CDR1 and CDR2: ENHRY and SYGVKD. The ends were cut back, 10 bases at V and 6 bases at J, with 22 bases in the middle. The CDR3 region is CATRKAQGGSEQYF. CDR3 sequence (DNA): TGTGCCACCAGAAAGGCCCAGGGGGGTTCCGAGCAGTACTTC.

The genes are TRBV24-1 and TRBJ1-5, with TRBD1 matching over 8 bases. Germline-derived CDR1 and CDR2 are KGHDR and SFDVKD. After removal of 4 bases from V and 1 base from J, the junction contained 5 bases not matched to a gene. The CDR3 loop spans 16 amino acids. CDR3 region: CATSDSDRVSNQPQHF. The DNA of the CDR3 is TGTGCCACCAGTGACTCGGACAGGGTGAGCAATCAGCCCCAGCATTTT.

This clone occurred once. The chain links TRBV27 to TRBJ2-2, with D perhaps matching TRBD2 (6 bases). There are 16 residues in the CDR3. Germline CDR1 and CDR2: MNHEY and SMNVEV (reference sequence). Trimming took off 4 bases at V and 6 bases at J, with 18 bases between the two ends. The CDR3 DNA follows: TGTGCCAGCAGTTCATGGAGGGGATCTCTCTCCGGGGAGCTGTTTTTT. Its protein product is CASSSWRGSLSGELFF.

The chain carries TRBV27 and TRBJ2-6; D gene uncertain. The CDR3 has 15 residues. CDR1 MNHEY and CDR2 SMNVEV come from the germline V gene (reference sequence). V lost 6 bases and J 1 base, leaving 10 bases between the germline ends. The CDR3 DNA follows: TGTGCCAGCAGGCCTTCCCGGTCTGGGGCCAACGTCCTGACTTTC. This gives the protein CASRPSRSGANVLTF.

The chain joins TRBV5-6 to TRBJ2-5, with 9 positions matching TRBD1. V gave up 4 bases and J gave up 3 bases; unmatched junction bases: 4. This CDR3 has 14 residues. The germline V gene encodes CDR1 SGHDT and CDR2 YYEEEE. This CDR3 reads CASSRDRGKETQYF. The CDR3 DNA reads TGTGCCAGCAGCCGTGACAGGGGGAAAGAGACCCAGTACTTC.

V usage is TRBV30 and J usage is TRBJ1-4; D gene uncertain. CDR1 is GTSNPN and CDR2 is SVGIG in the germline V gene (reference sequence). Between the trimmed V and J ends, which lost 5 bases and 10 bases, there was a span of 23 bases. There are 15 residues in the CDR3. The CDR3 DNA sequence: TGTGCCTGGGCTACCGGCACTCGAAGCGGAGTAAAACTGTTTTTT. Encoded protein: CAWATGTRSGVKLFF.